This T cell receptor beta chain was observed in a study of beta chain features in type 1 diabetes. Whole-study context: Age, gender, cell numbers and subset yield matched between patients and controls.

This CDR3 has 15 amino acids. The germline gives CDR1 SGHAT, CDR2 FQNNGV. The J segment lost 5 bases and the V segment lost 4 bases, leaving 7 bases of the junction unmatched. Study-level points and caveats: In type 1 diabetes patients, VDJ junctions had fewer insertions; deletions at these junctions were more frequent. Since sequencing was performed on cDNA, cells with high TCR expression could be over-represented. Significant though moderate, a shortening of TCRB CDR3s appeared in all four CD4+ subsets of Type 1 diabetes patients. Patients' naive, central memory and Treg TCRB repertoires seemed closer to one another than those of healthy donors.

This clone was picked up one time. What it binds is not known. Sequenced material consisted of expressed TCRB transcripts (all of the isolated RNA was reverse transcribed). Method: immunoSEQ multiplex PCR; TCRdb's copy keeps in-frame clones and lacks some. The profile shows about 240,000 clones, approximately 15% of them singletons. The V and J genes are TRBV11-2 and TRBJ2-7; 11 positions agree with TRBD2. The TCR sequence derives from a man aged 30 to 45 with type 1 diabetes. Sequencing input: naive CD4+ T cells from blood. CDR3 residues: CASSSLAGGSHEQYF. DNA for the CDR3: TGTGCCAGCAGCTCCTTAGCGGGAGGGTCTCACGAGCAGTACTTC.